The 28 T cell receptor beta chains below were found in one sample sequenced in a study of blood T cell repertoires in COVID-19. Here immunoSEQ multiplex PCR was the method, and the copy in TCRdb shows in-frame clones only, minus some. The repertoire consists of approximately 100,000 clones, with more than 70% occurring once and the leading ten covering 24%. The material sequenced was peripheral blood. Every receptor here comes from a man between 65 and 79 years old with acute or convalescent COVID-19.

CDR3 sequence reads: CASRSLGASYEQYF. CDR3 DNA: TGTGCCAGCAGGTCATTGGGCGCGTCCTACGAGCAGTACTTC. The genes are TRBV11-2 and TRBJ2-7; D unclear. The germline V and J ends were trimmed by 6 bases and 1 base, with 13 bases remaining between them. The CDR3 has 14 residues. Germline CDR1 reads SGHAT; CDR2 reads FQNNGV.

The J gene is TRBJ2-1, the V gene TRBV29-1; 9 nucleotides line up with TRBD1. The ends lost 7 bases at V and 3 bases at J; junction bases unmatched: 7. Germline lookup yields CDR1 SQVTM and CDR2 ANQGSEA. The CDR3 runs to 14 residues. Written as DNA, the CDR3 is TGCAGCGGCTCCGGGACAGGGATCTACAATGAGCAGTTCTTC. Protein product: CSGSGTGIYNEQFF.

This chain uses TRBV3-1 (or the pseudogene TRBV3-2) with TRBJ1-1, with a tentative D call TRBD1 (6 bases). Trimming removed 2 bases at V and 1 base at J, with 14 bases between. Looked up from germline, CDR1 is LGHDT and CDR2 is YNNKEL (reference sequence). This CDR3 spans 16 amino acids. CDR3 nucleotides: TGTGCCAGCAGCCAAATGGGGACATCCGCGAACACTGAAGCTTTCTTT. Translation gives CASSQMGTSANTEAFF.

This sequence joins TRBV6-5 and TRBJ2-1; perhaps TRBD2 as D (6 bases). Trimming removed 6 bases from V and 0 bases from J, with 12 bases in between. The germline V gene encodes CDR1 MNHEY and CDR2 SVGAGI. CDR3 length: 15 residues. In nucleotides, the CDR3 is TGTGCCAGCAGACGTAGCGGAAGCTCCTACAATGAGCAGTTCTTC. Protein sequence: CASRRSGSSYNEQFF.

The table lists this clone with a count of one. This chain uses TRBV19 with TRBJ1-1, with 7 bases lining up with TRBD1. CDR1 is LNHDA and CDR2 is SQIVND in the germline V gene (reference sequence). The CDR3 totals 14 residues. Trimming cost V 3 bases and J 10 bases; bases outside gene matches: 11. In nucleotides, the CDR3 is TGTGCCAGTAGTATTCAGCCCACCCAGGGGGGAGCTTTCTTT. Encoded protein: CASSIQPTQGGAFF.

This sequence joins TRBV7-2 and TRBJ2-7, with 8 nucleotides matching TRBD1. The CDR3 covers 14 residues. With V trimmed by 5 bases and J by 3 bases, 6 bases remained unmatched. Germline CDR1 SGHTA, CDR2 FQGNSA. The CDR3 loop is CASSPGDRIYEQYF. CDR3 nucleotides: TGTGCCAGCAGCCCCGGGGACAGGATCTACGAGCAGTACTTC. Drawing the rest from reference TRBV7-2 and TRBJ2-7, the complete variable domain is GAGVSQSPSNKVTEKGKDVELRCDPISGHTALYWYRQSLGQGLEFLIYFQGNSAPDKSGLPSDRFSAERTGGSVSTLTIQRTQQEDSAVYLCASSPGDRIYEQYFGPGTRLTVT.

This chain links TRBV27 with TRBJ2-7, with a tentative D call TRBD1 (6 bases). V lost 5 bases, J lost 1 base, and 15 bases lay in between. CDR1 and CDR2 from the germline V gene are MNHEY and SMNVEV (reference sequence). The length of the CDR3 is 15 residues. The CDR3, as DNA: TGTGCCAGCAGTGGGGTTGGACAGCCGTCCTACGAGCAGTACTTC. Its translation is CASSGVGQPSYEQYF.

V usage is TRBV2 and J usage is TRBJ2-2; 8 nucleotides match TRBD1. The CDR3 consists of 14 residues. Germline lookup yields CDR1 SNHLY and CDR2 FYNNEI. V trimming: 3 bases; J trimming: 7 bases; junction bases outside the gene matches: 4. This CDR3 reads CASSDRTGYGELFF. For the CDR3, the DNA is TGTGCCAGCAGTGACAGGACAGGGTACGGGGAGCTGTTTTTT.

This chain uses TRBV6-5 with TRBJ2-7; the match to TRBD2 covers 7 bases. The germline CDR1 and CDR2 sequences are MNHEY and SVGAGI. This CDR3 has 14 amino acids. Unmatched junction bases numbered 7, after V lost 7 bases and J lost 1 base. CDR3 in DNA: TGTGCCAGCACTTCCTGGCGGGGGTCCTACGAGCAGTACTTC. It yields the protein CASTSWRGSYEQYF.

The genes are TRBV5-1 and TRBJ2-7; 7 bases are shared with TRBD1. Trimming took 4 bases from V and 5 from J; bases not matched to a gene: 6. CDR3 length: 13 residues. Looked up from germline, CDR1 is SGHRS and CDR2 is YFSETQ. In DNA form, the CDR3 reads TGCGCCAGCAGCCAACAGGGGCCCCACGAGCAGTACTTC. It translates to CASSQQGPHEQYF.

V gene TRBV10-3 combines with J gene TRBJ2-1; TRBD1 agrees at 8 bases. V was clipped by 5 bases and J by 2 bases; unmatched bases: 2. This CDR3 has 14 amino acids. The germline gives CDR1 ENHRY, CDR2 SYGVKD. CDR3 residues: CAISPGQAYNEQFF. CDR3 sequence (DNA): TGTGCCATCAGTCCGGGACAGGCCTACAATGAGCAGTTCTTC.

The DNA for the CDR3 is TGTGCCAGCAGACCGAGCGGGACGCGCCACAATGAGCAGTTCTTC. Its translation: CASRPSGTRHNEQFF. The rearrangement uses TRBV9 and TRBJ2-1; TRBD2 aligns across 7 bases. This CDR3 is built from 15 residues. Germline CDR1 SGDLS, CDR2 YYNGEE. J gave up 5 bases and V 5 bases, and 10 bases lay outside the gene matches. Variable domain in full (rest from reference TRBV9 and TRBJ2-1): DSGVTQTPKHLITATGQRVTLRCSPRSGDLSVYWYQQSLDQGLQFLIQYYNGEERAKGNILERFSAQQFPDLHSELNLSSLELGDSALYFCASRPSGTRHNEQFFGPGTRLTVL.

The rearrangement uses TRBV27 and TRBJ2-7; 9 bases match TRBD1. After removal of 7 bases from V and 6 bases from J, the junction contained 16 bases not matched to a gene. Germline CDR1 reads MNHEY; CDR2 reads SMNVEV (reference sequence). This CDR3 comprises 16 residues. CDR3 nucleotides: TGTGCCAGCACTTTTAACGGACAGGGGCCGGTCCGCGAGCAGTACTTC. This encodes CASTFNGQGPVREQYF.

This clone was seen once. The CDR3 loop reads CASSVSAGGTDTQYF. CDR3 nucleotides: TGTGCCAGCAGCGTTTCAGCCGGAGGAACAGATACGCAGTATTTT. The V gene is TRBV9, the J gene TRBJ2-3, with D perhaps TRBD2 (5 bases). Germline V gene lookup returns CDR1 SGDLS and CDR2 YYNGEE. This CDR3 spans 15 amino acids. V shed 2 bases and J shed 3 bases, with 13 bases lying between them.

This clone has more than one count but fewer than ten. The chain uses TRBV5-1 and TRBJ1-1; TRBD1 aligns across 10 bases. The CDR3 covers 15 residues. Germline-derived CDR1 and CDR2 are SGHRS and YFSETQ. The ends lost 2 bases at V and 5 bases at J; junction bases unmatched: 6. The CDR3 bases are TGCGCCAGCAGCTTATGGGACAGGGGTGGGACTGAAGCTTTCTTT. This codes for CASSLWDRGGTEAFF. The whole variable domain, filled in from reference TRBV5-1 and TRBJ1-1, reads KAGVTQTPRYLIKTRGQQVTLSCSPISGHRSVSWYQQTPGQGLQFLFEYFSETQRNKGNFPGRFSGRQFSNSRSEMNVSTLELGDSALYLCASSLWDRGGTEAFFGQGTRLTVV.

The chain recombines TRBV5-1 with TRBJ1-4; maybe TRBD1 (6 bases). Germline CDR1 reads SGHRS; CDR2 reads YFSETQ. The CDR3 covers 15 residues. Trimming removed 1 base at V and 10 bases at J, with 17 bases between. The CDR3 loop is CASSLRSGQGGKLFF. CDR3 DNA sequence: TGCGCCAGCAGCTTGAGGTCAGGGCAAGGGGGAAAACTGTTTTTT.

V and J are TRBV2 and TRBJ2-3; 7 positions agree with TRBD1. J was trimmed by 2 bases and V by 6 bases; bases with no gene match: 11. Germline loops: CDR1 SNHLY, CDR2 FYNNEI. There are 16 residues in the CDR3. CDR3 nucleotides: TGTGCCAGCAGCACCCCAACAGGGGAAGCCACAGATACGCAGTATTTT. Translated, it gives CASSTPTGEATDTQYF.

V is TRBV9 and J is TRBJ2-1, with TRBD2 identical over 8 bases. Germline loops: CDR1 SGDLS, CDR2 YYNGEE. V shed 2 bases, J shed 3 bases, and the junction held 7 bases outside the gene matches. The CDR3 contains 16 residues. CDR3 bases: TGTGCCAGCAGCGTTAGCGGGAAAGGCCTCTACAATGAGCAGTTCTTC. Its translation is CASSVSGKGLYNEQFF.

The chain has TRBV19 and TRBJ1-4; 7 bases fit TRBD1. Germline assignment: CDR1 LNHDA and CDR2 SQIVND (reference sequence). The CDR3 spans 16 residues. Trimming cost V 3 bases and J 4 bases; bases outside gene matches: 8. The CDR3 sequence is CASSIRGTFYNEKLFF. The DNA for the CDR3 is TGTGCCAGTAGTATCAGGGGGACATTCTATAATGAAAAACTGTTTTTT.

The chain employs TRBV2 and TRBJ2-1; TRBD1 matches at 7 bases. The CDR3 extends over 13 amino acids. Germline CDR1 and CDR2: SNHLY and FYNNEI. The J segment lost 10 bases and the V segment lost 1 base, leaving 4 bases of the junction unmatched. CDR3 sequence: CASSEGGQSEQFF. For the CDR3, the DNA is TGTGCCAGCAGTGAAGGGGGACAGTCAGAGCAGTTCTTC.

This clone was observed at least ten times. The CDR3 here is CASHRGEFF. CDR3 coding DNA: TGTGCCAGCCACAGGGGTGAGTTCTTC. This chain joins TRBV5-6 and TRBJ2-1; TRBD1 agrees at 7 bases. Trimming cost V 7 bases and J 14 bases; bases outside gene matches: 3. This CDR3 has 9 residues. Germline-derived CDR1 and CDR2 are SGHDT and YYEEEE.

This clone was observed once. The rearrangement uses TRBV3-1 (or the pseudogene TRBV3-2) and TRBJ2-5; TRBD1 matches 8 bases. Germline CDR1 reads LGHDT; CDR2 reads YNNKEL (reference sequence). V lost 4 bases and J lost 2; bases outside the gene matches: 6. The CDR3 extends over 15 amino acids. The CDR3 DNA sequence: TGTGCCAGCAGCCCTTGGGACAGGTCACAAGAGACCCAGTACTTC. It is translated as CASSPWDRSQETQYF.

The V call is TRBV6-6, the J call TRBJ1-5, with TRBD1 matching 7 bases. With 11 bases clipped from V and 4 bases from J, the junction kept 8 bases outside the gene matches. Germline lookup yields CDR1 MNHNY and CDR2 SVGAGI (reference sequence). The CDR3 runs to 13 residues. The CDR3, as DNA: TGTGCCGCCCGACAGGGACTGAATCAGCCCCAGCATTTT. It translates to CAARQGLNQPQHF.

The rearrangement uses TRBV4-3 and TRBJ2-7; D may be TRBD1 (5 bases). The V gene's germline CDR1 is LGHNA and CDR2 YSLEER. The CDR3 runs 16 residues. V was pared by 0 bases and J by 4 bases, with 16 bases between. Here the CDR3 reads CASSQDFVTAPYEQYF. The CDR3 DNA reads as TGCGCCAGCAGCCAAGATTTTGTGACAGCCCCTTACGAGCAGTACTTC.

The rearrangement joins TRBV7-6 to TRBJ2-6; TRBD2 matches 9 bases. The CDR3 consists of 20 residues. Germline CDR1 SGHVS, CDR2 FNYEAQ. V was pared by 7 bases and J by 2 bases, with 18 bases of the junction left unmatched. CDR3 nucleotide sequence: TGTGCCAGCACCTCGTCCGTAGGTGCGGGAGGGTCTACTGGGGCCAACGTCCTGACTTTC. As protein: CASTSSVGAGGSTGANVLTF.

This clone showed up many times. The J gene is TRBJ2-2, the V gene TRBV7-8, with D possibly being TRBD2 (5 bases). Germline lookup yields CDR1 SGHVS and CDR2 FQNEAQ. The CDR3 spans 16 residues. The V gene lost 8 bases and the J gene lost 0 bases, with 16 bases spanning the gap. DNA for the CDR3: TGTGCCAGCTCCCGGGCGGGCAACACGAACACCGGGGAGCTGTTTTTT. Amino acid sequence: CASSRAGNTNTGELFF.

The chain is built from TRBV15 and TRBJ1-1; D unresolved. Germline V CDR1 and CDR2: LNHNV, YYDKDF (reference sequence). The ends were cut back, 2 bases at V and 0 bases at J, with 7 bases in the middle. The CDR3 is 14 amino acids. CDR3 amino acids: CATSRSPMNTEAFF. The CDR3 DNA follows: TGTGCCACCAGCAGATCTCCTATGAACACTGAAGCTTTCTTT. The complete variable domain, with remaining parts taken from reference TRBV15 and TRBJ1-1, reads DAMVIQNPRYQVTQFGKPVTLSCSQTLNHNVMYWYQQKSSQAPKLLFHYYDKDFNNEADTPDNFQSRRPNTSFCFLDIRSPGLGDTAMYLCATSRSPMNTEAFFGQGTRLTVV.

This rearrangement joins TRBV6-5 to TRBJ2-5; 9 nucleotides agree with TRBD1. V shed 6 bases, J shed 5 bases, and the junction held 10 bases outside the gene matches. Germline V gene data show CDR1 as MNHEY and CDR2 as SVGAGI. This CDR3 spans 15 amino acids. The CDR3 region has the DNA TGTGCCAGCAGCCGACGGGGGACAGGGTGGGAGACCCAGTACTTC. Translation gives CASSRRGTGWETQYF.